This paragraph reports one T cell receptor (beta chain). Its target is unknown. The repertoire was sequenced with immunoSEQ multiplex PCR; TCRdb's copy has only in-frame clones and lacks some. The data show some 170,000 clones, 93% seen once. V was shortened by 5 bases and J by 5 bases, with 15 bases between the two germline ends. Germline loops: CDR1 SEHNR, CDR2 FQNEAQ (reference sequence). The CDR3 extends over 14 amino acids. These data are taken from a study of T cell responses to AZD1222 COVID-19 vaccine. Study results and caveats: Among vaccine-associated CD4 TCRs, coverage spanned spike, with dominance at 160-218 and 743-854.

The chain links TRBV7-9 to TRBJ1-1, with no clear D. The material was peripheral blood, obtained on day 0 of AZD1222 vaccination. This TCR derives from an adult in good health. The CDR3 loop reads CASSPPRVGTEAFF. Here the CDR3 DNA reads TGTGCCAGCAGCCCTCCGCGAGTGGGGACTGAAGCTTTCTTT.